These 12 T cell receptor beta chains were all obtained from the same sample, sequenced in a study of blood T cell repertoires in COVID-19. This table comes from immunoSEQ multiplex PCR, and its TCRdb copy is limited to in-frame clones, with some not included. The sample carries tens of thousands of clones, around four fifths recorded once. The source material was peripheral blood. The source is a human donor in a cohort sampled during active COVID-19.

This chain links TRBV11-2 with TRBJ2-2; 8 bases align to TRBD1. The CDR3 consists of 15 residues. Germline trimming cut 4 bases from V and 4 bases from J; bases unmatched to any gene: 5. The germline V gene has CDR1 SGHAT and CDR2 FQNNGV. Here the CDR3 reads CASSYGQGGTGELFF. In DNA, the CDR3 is TGTGCCAGCAGCTACGGACAGGGAGGCACCGGGGAGCTGTTTTTT.

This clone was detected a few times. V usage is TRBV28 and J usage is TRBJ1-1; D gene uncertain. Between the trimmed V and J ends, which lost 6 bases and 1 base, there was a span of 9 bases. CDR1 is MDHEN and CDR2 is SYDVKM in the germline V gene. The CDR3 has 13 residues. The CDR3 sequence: CASRTTPNTEAFF. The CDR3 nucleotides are TGTGCCAGCAGAACGACTCCGAACACTGAAGCTTTCTTT.

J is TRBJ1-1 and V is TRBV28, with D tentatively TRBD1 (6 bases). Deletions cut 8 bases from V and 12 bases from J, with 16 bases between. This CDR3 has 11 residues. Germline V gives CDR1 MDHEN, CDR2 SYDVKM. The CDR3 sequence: CASGTGQRTFF. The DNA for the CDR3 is TGTGCCAGCGGGACGGGACAAAGAACTTTCTTT.

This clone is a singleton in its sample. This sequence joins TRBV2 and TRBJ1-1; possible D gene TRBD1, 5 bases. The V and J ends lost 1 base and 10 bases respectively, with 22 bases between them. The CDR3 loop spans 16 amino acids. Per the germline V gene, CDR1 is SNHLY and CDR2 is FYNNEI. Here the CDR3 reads CASSEGGRGTPSGAFF. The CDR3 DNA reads TGTGCCAGCAGTGAAGGCGGGAGGGGAACACCAAGCGGAGCTTTCTTT.

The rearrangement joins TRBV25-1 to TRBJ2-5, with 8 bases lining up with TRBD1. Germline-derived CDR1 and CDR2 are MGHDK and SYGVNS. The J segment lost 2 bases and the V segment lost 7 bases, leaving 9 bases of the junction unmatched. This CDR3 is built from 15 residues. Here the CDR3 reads CASKRTGGIQETQYF. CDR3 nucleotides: TGTGCCAGCAAGCGAACAGGGGGGATACAAGAGACCCAGTACTTC.

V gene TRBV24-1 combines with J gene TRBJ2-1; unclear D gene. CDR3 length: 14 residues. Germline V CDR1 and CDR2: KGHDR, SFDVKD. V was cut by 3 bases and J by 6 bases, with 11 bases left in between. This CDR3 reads CATSDSSVGNEQFF. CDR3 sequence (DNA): TGTGCCACCAGTGATAGTTCGGTCGGCAATGAGCAGTTCTTC.

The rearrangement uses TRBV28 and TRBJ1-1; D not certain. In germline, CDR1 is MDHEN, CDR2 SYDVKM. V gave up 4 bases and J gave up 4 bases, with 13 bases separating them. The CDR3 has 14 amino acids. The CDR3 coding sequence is TGTGCCAGCAGTTCTCCCGCCCGGGGCACTGAAGCTTTCTTT. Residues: CASSSPARGTEAFF.

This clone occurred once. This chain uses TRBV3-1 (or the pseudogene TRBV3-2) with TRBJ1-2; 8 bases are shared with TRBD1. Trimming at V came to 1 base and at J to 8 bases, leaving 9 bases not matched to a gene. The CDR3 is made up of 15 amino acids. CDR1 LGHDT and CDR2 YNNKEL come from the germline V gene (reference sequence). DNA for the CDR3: TGTGCCAGCAGCCAAGCTTGGCAGGGGGCGACCGGCTACACCTTC. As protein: CASSQAWQGATGYTF.

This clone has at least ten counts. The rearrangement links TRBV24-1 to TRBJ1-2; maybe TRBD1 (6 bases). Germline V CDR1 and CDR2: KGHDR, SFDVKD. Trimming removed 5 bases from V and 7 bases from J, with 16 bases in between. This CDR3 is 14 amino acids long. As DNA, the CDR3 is TGTGCCACCAGTGGAGGGGGGGGCGCAGGTGGCTACACCTTC. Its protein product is CATSGGGGAGGYTF.

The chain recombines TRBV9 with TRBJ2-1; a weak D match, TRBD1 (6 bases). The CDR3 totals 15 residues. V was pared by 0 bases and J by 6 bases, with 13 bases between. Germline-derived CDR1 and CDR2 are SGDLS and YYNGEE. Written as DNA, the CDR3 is TGTGCCAGCAGCGTAGTTGGGGACACTCTCAATGAGCAGTTCTTC. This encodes CASSVVGDTLNEQFF.

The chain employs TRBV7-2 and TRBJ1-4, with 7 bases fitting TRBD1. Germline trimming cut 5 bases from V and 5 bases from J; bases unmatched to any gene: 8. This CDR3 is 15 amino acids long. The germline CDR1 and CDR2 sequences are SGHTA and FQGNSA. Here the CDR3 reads CASSPGGGQNEKLFF. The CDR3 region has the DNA TGTGCCAGCAGCCCTGGAGGGGGACAGAATGAAAAACTGTTTTTT.

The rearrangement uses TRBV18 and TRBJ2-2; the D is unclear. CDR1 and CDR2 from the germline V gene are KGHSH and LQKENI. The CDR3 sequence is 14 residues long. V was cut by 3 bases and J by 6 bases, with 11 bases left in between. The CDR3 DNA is TGTGCCAGCTCACCCGCATATCCGGCCGGGGAGCTGTTTTTT. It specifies CASSPAYPAGELFF.